This T cell receptor beta chain was retrieved from a study of blood T cell repertoires in COVID-19. Study as a whole: Acute and convalescent COVID-19 samples came from the United States, Italy and Spain.

The assay was immunoSEQ multiplex PCR, and TCRdb's table has in-frame clones only and misses some. The sample has 250,000 to 350,000 clones; 80% to 90% are singletons. The CDR3 runs to 16 residues. In assigning cohorts, the study relied on participant-reported clinical history. This clone was counted a few times. The V gene is TRBV21-1, the J gene TRBJ1-1. TRBV21-1 is termed a pseudogene. The specimen was PBMCs or T cells enriched from blood (not recorded which). The origin of this receptor is a woman in her twenties or thirties who had recovered from COVID-19. The CDR3 reads CASSKVRDCLNTEAFF. The CDR3 DNA reads TGTGCCAGCAGCAAAGTTCGGGATTGCTTGAACACTGAAGCTTTCTTT.